Presented here are 18 T cell receptor beta chains from one specimen sequenced in a study of T cells in Graves' hyperthyroidism and ophthalmopathy. Template material for amplifying TCR beta CDR3 regions consisted of RNA transcripts. Carried out on the TCR CDR3, a first-round RT-PCR used the HTBI primer set. TCRdb re-derived calls from the multiplex PCR reads in MiXCR, one entry per CDR3 protein. The sample comprises about 550,000 distinct CDR3 sequences, roughly 20% of which are singletons, and around 27% rests with the top ten. The sample consisted of blood. These receptors were collected from a young man with Graves' hyperthyroidism.

This clonotype was observed many times. The chain couples TRBV25-1 to TRBJ2-5; 9 nucleotides line up with TRBD2. The germline CDR1 and CDR2 sequences are MGHDK and SYGVNS. Losses at the gene ends were 7 bases for V and 5 bases for J; bases not matched to a gene: 11. The CDR3 runs 15 residues. The CDR3 region is CASTTDRAGGETQYF. The CDR3, as DNA: TGTGCCAGCACCACCGACCGGGCGGGGGGGGAGACCCAGTACTTC.

The V gene is TRBV12-3 or TRBV12-4, the J gene TRBJ1-5; D is uncertain. V was trimmed by 6 bases and J by 3 bases, leaving 15 bases between them. The CDR3 totals 15 residues. The CDR3 sequence is CASRAGPWNNQPQHF. The DNA of the CDR3 is TGTGCCAGCAGAGCCGGGCCGTGGAACAATCAGCCCCAGCATTTT.

The chain recombines TRBV12-3 or TRBV12-4 with TRBJ2-7, with D uncertain. The CDR3 is made up of 15 amino acids. V gave up 6 bases and J gave up 1 base, with 16 bases separating them. Written as DNA, the CDR3 is TGTGCCAGCAGAGAGCTGGGGTTCGAATCCTACGAGCAGTACTTC. This translates into CASRELGFESYEQYF.

CDR3 nucleotides: TGTGCCAGCAGTTCCCGGACTAGCGGGGTTCACACCGGGGAGCTGTTTTTT. It specifies CASSSRTSGVHTGELFF. V usage is TRBV28 and J usage is TRBJ2-2; TRBD2 agrees at 12 bases. Germline V gives CDR1 MDHEN, CDR2 SYDVKM. CDR3 length: 17 amino acids. With 4 bases clipped from V and 3 bases from J, the junction kept 6 bases outside the gene matches.

The J gene is TRBJ2-5, the V gene TRBV12-3 or TRBV12-4, with D possibly being TRBD1 (6 bases). The CDR3 covers 15 residues. V was trimmed by 5 bases and J by 5 bases, leaving 18 bases between them. The CDR3 region is CASSPSTGKGETQYF. The CDR3 coding sequence is TGTGCCAGCAGTCCAAGTACAGGGAAGGGGGAGACCCAGTACTTC.

The chain combines TRBV6-2 or TRBV6-3 with TRBJ2-7, with TRBD2 matching 11 bases. The CDR3 has 14 amino acids. V shed 6 bases, J shed 7 bases, and the junction held 8 bases outside the gene matches. Germline lookup yields CDR1 MNHEY and CDR2 SVGEGT. The CDR3 reads CASRSGTSGMEQYF. The CDR3 DNA sequence: TGTGCCAGCAGATCCGGGACTAGCGGCATGGAGCAGTACTTC.

This clonotype was picked up many times. The chain has TRBV29-1 and TRBJ2-7; 7 bases are shared with TRBD1. CDR3 size: 10 residues. J gave up 12 bases and V 6 bases, and 8 bases lay outside the gene matches. The V gene's germline CDR1 is SQVTM and CDR2 ANQGSEA. The CDR3 DNA is TGCAGCGTGGGACAGAATACGCTGTACTTC. Translating it yields CSVGQNTLYF.

This clonotype was seen more than once but under ten times. The chain recombines TRBV6-1 with TRBJ2-3, with a weak D call TRBD2 (5 bases). The length of the CDR3 is 13 residues. Germline V gene data show CDR1 as MNHNS and CDR2 as SASEGT. Between the trimmed V and J ends, which lost 10 bases and 1 base, there was a span of 12 bases. CDR3 sequence: CATTFGGTDTQYF. CDR3 nucleotide sequence: TGTGCCACCACCTTCGGGGGCACAGATACGCAGTATTTT.

The chain joins TRBV28 to TRBJ1-5, with D perhaps TRBD1 (6 bases). Trimming took 2 bases from V and 7 from J, leaving 12 bases between them. The CDR3 runs 14 residues. Germline V gene lookup returns CDR1 MDHEN and CDR2 SYDVKM. The CDR3 nucleotides read TGTGCCAGCAGTTTAGGACCAACAGGGCAGCCCCAGCATTTT. Its protein is CASSLGPTGQPQHF.

This sequence joins TRBV5-1 and TRBJ1-1; 10 nucleotides agree with TRBD1. The CDR3 is 14 amino acids. Germline V gene data show CDR1 as SGHRS and CDR2 as YFSETQ. J was trimmed by 8 bases and V by 3 bases; bases with no gene match: 7. CDR3 amino acids: CASSSWDRGGEAFF. The CDR3 DNA sequence: TGCGCCAGCAGCTCTTGGGACAGGGGAGGGGAAGCTTTCTTT.

This clonotype was counted many times. The rearrangement links TRBV6-5 to TRBJ2-5, with 8 bases that match TRBD1. Germline V lookup: CDR1 MNHEY, CDR2 SVGAGI. This CDR3 has 15 residues. The ends lost 0 bases at V and 5 bases at J; junction bases unmatched: 5. CDR3 protein: CASSYSGTGGETQYF. CDR3 nucleotides: TGTGCCAGCAGTTACTCTGGGACAGGAGGGGAGACCCAGTACTTC.

Many counts were recorded for this clonotype. This chain uses TRBV28 with TRBJ2-7; 12 nucleotides match TRBD1. V was clipped by 4 bases and J by 9 bases; unmatched bases: 10. The CDR3 consists of 15 residues. Germline values: CDR1 MDHEN, CDR2 SYDVKM. Here the CDR3 reads CASSSLGTGGEGQYF. The CDR3 DNA sequence: TGTGCCAGCAGTTCCCTAGGGACAGGGGGCGAGGGGCAGTACTTC.

CDR3 amino acids: CATARQPNTEAFF. The CDR3 nucleotides read TGTGCCACAGCGAGACAGCCAAACACTGAAGCTTTCTTT. This chain uses TRBV6-1 with TRBJ1-1; maybe TRBD1 (5 bases). Germline-derived CDR1 and CDR2 are MNHNS and SASEGT. With 10 bases removed from V and 2 bases from J, the gap between germline ends came to 14 bases. This CDR3 is 13 amino acids long.

This clonotype was seen a few times. The V and J genes are TRBV27 and TRBJ1-2; D not certain. Germline lookup yields CDR1 MNHEY and CDR2 SMNVEV (reference sequence). V lost 4 bases and J 14 bases, leaving 20 bases between the germline ends. This CDR3 is built from 13 residues. The CDR3, as DNA: TGTGCCAGCAGTTCCGCCCCCTCATCATGGTGTACCTTC. Encoded protein: CASSSAPSSWCTF.

This chain joins TRBV7-2 and TRBJ2-5; 7 nucleotides line up with TRBD2. CDR1 and CDR2 from the germline V gene are SGHTA and FQGNSA. Trimming removed 5 bases from V and 4 bases from J; junction bases left unmatched: 4. This CDR3 region has 13 residues. The CDR3: CASSQRGPETQYF. CDR3 DNA sequence: TGTGCCAGCAGCCAGCGGGGCCCAGAGACCCAGTACTTC.

This clonotype was picked up many times. The chain recombines TRBV28 with TRBJ1-2, with 11 bases lining up with TRBD1. CDR1 and CDR2 (germline): MDHEN, SYDVKM. The CDR3 totals 14 residues. V dropped 4 bases and J dropped 7; count of bases not matched to a gene: 5. CDR3 sequence: CASSWDRGFTGYTF. In DNA form, the CDR3 reads TGTGCCAGCAGTTGGGACAGGGGGTTTACTGGCTACACCTTC.

The rearrangement joins TRBV4-2 to TRBJ2-2; TRBD2 aligns across 10 bases. The CDR3 loop spans 16 amino acids. Germline V gene lookup returns CDR1 LGHNA and CDR2 YNFKEQ. With 1 base clipped from V and 3 bases from J, the junction kept 2 bases outside the gene matches. The CDR3 nucleotides are TGTGCCAGCAGCCAAGGGACTAGCGGCTACACCGGGGAGCTGTTTTTT. Amino acid sequence: CASSQGTSGYTGELFF.

This clonotype was seen many times. The chain links TRBV6-5 to TRBJ1-1, with TRBD1 identical over 7 bases. The germline CDR1 and CDR2 sequences are MNHEY and SVGAGI. Trimming took 2 bases from V and 5 from J; bases not matched to a gene: 5. This CDR3 has 14 amino acids. CDR3: CASSYAGTATEAFF. CDR3 in DNA: TGTGCCAGCAGTTACGCAGGGACAGCAACTGAAGCTTTCTTT.